This T cell receptor (beta chain) was profiled in a study of Ad26.COV2.S vaccination and SARS-CoV-2 variants (dated by TCRdb to the early 2020s). Study-wide context: Donors in the vaccine arm were drawn from COV1001, a phase I-IIa trial of Ad26.COV2.S in healthy adults that was multicentre, randomized, double-blind and placebo-controlled. Ad26.COV2.S was given intramuscularly at 5x10^10 or 1x10^11 viral particles, as a single shot or as two shots 56 days apart. TCRbeta repertoire sequencing was used to assess the specificity and breadth of SARS-CoV-2-reactive T cell receptors after Ad26.COV2.S vaccination. A total of around 32 samples were included in the TCR-sequenced set, comprising about 20 Ad26.COV2.S vaccine recipients, 5 placebo recipients and 8 SARS-CoV-2 convalescent individuals. Trial participants were randomized into five groups of five: low-dose or high-dose Ad26.COV2.S given once or twice, or placebo on both occasions. Investigators did not know the trial group allocation while performing experiments and assessing outcomes.

Sample treatment or condition, as interpreted from the label and publication: some 20 received Ad26.COV2.S at low or high dose, single or two shots; roughly five received placebo; per-sample allocation not given. Repertoires of vaccine and placebo recipients were sequenced from samples collected on day 63 after the first injection. Cohort 1b enrolled roughly 25 adults aged 18-55 years at a single site in Boston, USA, between 29 July and 7 August 2020. Ad26.COV2.S was a replication-incompetent adenovirus type 26 vector expressing a prefusion-stabilized SARS-CoV-2 spike protein from the original Wuhan strain. TCRbeta CDR3 regions were sequenced with the immunoSEQ Assay. After extraction, genomic DNA underwent amplification by bias-controlled multiplex PCR, followed by high-throughput sequencing. Under the source paper's analysis protocol: To quantify the absolute abundance of every unique TCRbeta CDR3 region, sequences were collapsed and filtered. T cell fraction was estimated by normalizing TCRbeta template counts to usable DNA, which was measured by amplifying reference genes present in all nucleated cells. Repertoire TCRs were annotated as SARS-CoV-2-specific when V gene, CDR3 amino acid sequence and J gene were exactly matched to a known reactive TCR set. The reference SARS-CoV-2 TCR set was obtained from MIRA and was filtered for enrichment in COVID-19-positive ImmuneCODE repertoires, whereby public or cross-reactive TCRs were removed. Using the MIRA antigens, annotated TCRs were further analysed by specific ORF or by position within an ORF. Breadth was defined as the number of annotated unique rearrangements divided by the total number of unique productive rearrangements, and depth was defined as the summed frequency of the annotated unique rearrangements. Two-sided Wilcoxon rank-sum tests were applied when comparing TCR breadth between groups. TCRdb took over this immuneACCESS table, retaining in-frame rearrangements with V and J assigned. Such tables are incomplete; in checked studies, under half of the missing clones stem from an unresolved V gene, and the remainder is unexplained. D and trimming were read from the DNA, whereas the V and J calls and clone size are those reported in that table. Recorded for this sample are around 400,000 clones; about nine tenths of them occurred a single time. The ten top clones hold under 2% of the sample.

Spanning cysteine to phenylalanine, the CDR3 consists of 14 amino acids. The CDR3 DNA has 42 bases and is translated from base 1. According to the germline V gene (reference sequence), CDR1 reads SGHNT and CDR2 reads YYREEE. Deletion took 0 bases off V and 5 bases off J, with a span of 11 bases between the germline ends. The investigation overall reported the following: According to the authors, total T cell responses may have been underestimated by the TCR breadth and depth analyses. The study was not powered for comparison of responses between vaccine doses or regimens. After vaccination, substantial breadth of spike-specific CD8+ and CD4+ T cell responses was reported. Vaccine and placebo recipients had comparable non-spike TCR breadth, which fits with the vaccine containing only spike. Spike-specific TCR breadth was higher in Ad26.COV2.S recipients than in placebo recipients (P = 0.0014).

Comments on this clone: No cognate antigen has been identified for it. No base quality values were provided; no much bigger clone lies one nucleotide off.

This TCR was recovered from a person aged 18-65 years who received the Ad26.COV2.S COVID-19 vaccine or a placebo. This chain is built from TRBV5-4 and TRBJ1-1; a confident D gene designation cannot be given. The sample in question was peripheral blood, obtained in a trial of Ad26.COV2.S vaccine versus placebo. Here is the DNA: TGTGCCAGCAGCTTGGCTCCGGGAAGGACTGAAGCTTTCTTT. Translated, it reads CASSLAPGRTEAFF.